This TCR beta chain came from a study of cytomegalovirus exposure and HLA in healthy donors. Findings and limits, study-wide: Judged likely to be a sequencing artifact was a cluster of highly shared sequence variants.

Germline-derived CDR1 and CDR2 are ENHRY and SYGVKD. The CDR3 has 16 residues. The V end lost 2 bases, the J end lost 4 bases, and 15 bases lay between the germline ends. As concerns this clone: Its antigen is as yet unknown.

The PCR was carried out with 60 Vbeta primers and 13 Jbeta primers. This table comes from immunoSEQ multiplex PCR, and its TCRdb copy is limited to in-frame clones, with some not included. The sample lists 190,000 or so clones; 80% were seen once. This rearrangement joins TRBV10-3 to TRBJ1-5; D unresolved. Sequencing was performed on PBMCs. The TCR originated in a boy aged 5-17 years in good health and CMV-seronegative. CDR3 residues: CAISEQGAARNQPQHF. In DNA form, the CDR3 reads TGTGCCATCAGTGAGCAAGGAGCCGCCAGAAATCAGCCCCAGCATTTT.